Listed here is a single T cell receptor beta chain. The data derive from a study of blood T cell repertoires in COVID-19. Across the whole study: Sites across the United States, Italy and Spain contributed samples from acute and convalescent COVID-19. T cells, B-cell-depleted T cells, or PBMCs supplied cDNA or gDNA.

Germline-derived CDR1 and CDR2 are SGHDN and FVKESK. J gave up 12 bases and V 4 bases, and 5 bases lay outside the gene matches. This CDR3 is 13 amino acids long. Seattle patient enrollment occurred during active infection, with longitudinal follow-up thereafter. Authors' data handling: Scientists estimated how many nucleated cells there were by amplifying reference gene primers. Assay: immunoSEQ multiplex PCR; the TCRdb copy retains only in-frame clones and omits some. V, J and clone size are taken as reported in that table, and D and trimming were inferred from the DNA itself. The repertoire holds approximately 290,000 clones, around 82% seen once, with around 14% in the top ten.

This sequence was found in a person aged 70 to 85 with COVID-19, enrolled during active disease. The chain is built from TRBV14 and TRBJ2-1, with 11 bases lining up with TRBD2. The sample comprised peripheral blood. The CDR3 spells CASSRDLAGGQFF. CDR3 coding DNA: TGTGCCAGCAGCCGCGATCTAGCGGGGGGGCAGTTCTTC.